The source of this T cell receptor (beta chain) is a study of T cells in Graves' hyperthyroidism and ophthalmopathy. RNA transcripts served as the template for amplifying TCR beta CDR3 regions. First-round RT-PCR targeting the TCR CDR3 was performed with the HTBI primer set. MiXCR, applied by TCRdb to the multiplex PCR reads, yields one record per CDR3 protein. The sample lists approximately 610,000 distinct CDR3 sequences, roughly 15% occurring once. The CDR3 extends over 15 amino acids. Looked up from germline, CDR1 is SNHLY and CDR2 is FYNNEI. Between the trimmed V and J ends, which lost 6 bases and 2 bases, there was a span of 13 bases.

The TCR sequence derives from a woman aged 40 to 50 with Graves' ophthalmopathy. The V and J genes are TRBV2 and TRBJ2-2; D is possibly TRBD1 or TRBD2 (5 bases each). The sequencing input was blood. The CDR3 reads CASRSRDVNTGELFF. CDR3 nucleotide sequence: TGTGCCAGCAGATCCCGGGACGTCAACACCGGGGAGCTGTTTTTT.